The clone carrying this T cell receptor beta chain was observed once. This sample stems from a study of control samples from healthy donors and cancer patients. The CDR3 extends over 14 amino acids. J lost 2 bases, V lost 3 bases, and 3 bases had no gene match. Looked up from germline, CDR1 is KGHSH and CDR2 is LQKENI. Sequencing used immunoSEQ multiplex PCR; TCRdb keeps in-frame clones, though not all of them. This table has about 120,000 clones, about 90% appearing once. Sequencing was carried out using blood. The receptor was isolated from a woman aged 50 to 65 in good health. V gene TRBV18 combines with J gene TRBJ2-7, with 8 bases that match TRBD1. This CDR3 is CASSPQGAAYEQYF. CDR3 coding DNA: TGTGCCAGCTCACCCCAGGGGGCAGCCTACGAGCAGTACTTC.